Each of the 26 T cell receptor beta chains below was sequenced from the same sample in a study of shared clonotypes between healthy human individuals. Repertoires were generated with immunoSEQ multiplex PCR, while TCRdb's copy carries only in-frame clones and drops some. The sample has about 1.5 million clones; over 95% are singletons. Sequenced: naive CD4+ T cells sorted from blood. Subset given: CD45RA+ positively selected. These receptors came from a young man in good health.

Turning to this clone: This same CDR3 is encoded by further DNA sequences in the sample. The chain is built from TRBV7-6 and TRBJ2-1; 8 bases are shared with TRBD2. The CDR3 covers 15 residues. J gave up 4 bases and V 3 bases, and 5 bases lay outside the gene matches. CDR1 SGHVS and CDR2 FNYEAQ come from the germline V gene. As DNA, the CDR3 is TGTGCCAGCAGCTTGGCTAGCGGGCTTTACAATGAGCAGTTCTTC. Protein product: CASSLASGLYNEQFF.

This chain links TRBV27 with TRBJ2-7, with D perhaps being TRBD1 or TRBD2 (6 bases each). V dropped 4 bases and J dropped 5 bases, with 18 bases sitting between them. CDR1 is MNHEY and CDR2 is SMNVEV in the germline V gene (reference sequence). This CDR3 spans 15 amino acids. The CDR3 spells CASSSSGVGEDEQYF. The CDR3 bases are TGTGCCAGCAGTTCCTCAGGGGTAGGGGAGGACGAGCAGTACTTC.

This clone showed up just once. The same CDR3 also results from other DNA sequences found in this sample. The chain couples TRBV2 to TRBJ2-5; D perhaps matches TRBD2 (5 bases). Germline CDR1 is SNHLY and CDR2 is FYNNEI. Trimming stripped 3 bases from V and 5 bases from J, with 7 bases between. There are 12 residues in the CDR3. The CDR3: CASSERVETQYF. CDR3 nucleotide sequence: TGTGCCAGCAGTGAGCGGGTGGAGACCCAGTACTTC.

The V call is TRBV27, the J call TRBJ2-5; no clear D gene. V was shortened by 3 bases and J by 5 bases, with 13 bases between the two germline ends. The CDR3 loop spans 14 amino acids. The germline V gene encodes CDR1 MNHEY and CDR2 SMNVEV (reference sequence). The CDR3 DNA follows: TGTGCCAGCAGTTTCTCGCCCTTCGGGGAGACCCAGTACTTC. This codes for CASSFSPFGETQYF.

This chain joins TRBV6-1 and TRBJ1-4; perhaps TRBD1 as D (5 bases). Per the germline V gene, CDR1 is MNHNS and CDR2 is SASEGT. The length of the CDR3 is 15 residues. V was shortened by 5 bases and J by 3 bases, with 13 bases between the two germline ends. The CDR3 DNA sequence: TGTGCCAGCAGTAACAAGGGGCTGGCTAATGAAAAACTGTTTTTT. Its protein is CASSNKGLANEKLFF.

This clone has a single count. V is TRBV6-1 and J is TRBJ2-5; D remains unclear. This CDR3 has 15 amino acids. V lost 4 bases and J lost 0, with 12 bases in between. Germline CDR1 reads MNHNS; CDR2 reads SASEGT. In nucleotides, the CDR3 is TGTGCCAGCAGTGTAGGGCCAGAGTACCAAGAGACCCAGTACTTC. The encoded protein is CASSVGPEYQETQYF.

The chain recombines TRBV18 with TRBJ2-3; possibly TRBD1 or TRBD2 for D (6 bases each). CDR1 and CDR2 from the germline V gene are KGHSH and LQKENI. Trimming pared 2 bases from V and 6 bases from J, leaving 12 bases between. The CDR3 has 14 amino acids. The DNA of the CDR3 is TGTGCCAGCTCACCATCAGCCGGGGGCGATACGCAGTATTTT. This codes for CASSPSAGGDTQYF.

The chain links TRBV19 to TRBJ2-7, with D possibly TRBD1 on 6 matching bases. V was clipped by 5 bases and J by 11 bases, with 13 bases between them. The CDR3 runs 11 residues. The germline gives CDR1 LNHDA, CDR2 SQIVND (reference sequence). CDR3 sequence (DNA): TGTGCCAGTAGTCAAGGGACACGCGAGTACTTC. This codes for CASSQGTREYF.

The genes are TRBV12-5 and TRBJ2-7, with TRBD1 identical over 7 bases. The V gene end was trimmed by 7 bases and the J gene end by 3 bases; junction bases not matched to a gene: 12. The CDR3 is 15 amino acids. Germline V CDR1 and CDR2: LGHNT, FRNRAP. The CDR3 DNA is TGTGCTAGTGCCCAGGGGGACGGCGGACACTACGAGCAGTACTTC. This gives the protein CASAQGDGGHYEQYF.

The CDR3: CASSFRRTSGDTDTQYF. The DNA of the CDR3 is TGCGCCAGCAGCTTTCGACGGACTAGCGGAGACACAGATACGCAGTATTTT. V and J are TRBV5-1 and TRBJ2-3; 10 bases agree with TRBD2. CDR1 SGHRS and CDR2 YFSETQ come from the germline V gene. The CDR3 extends over 17 amino acids. The V and J ends lost 2 bases and 2 bases, in that order; junction bases with no gene match: 8.

The rearrangement links TRBV5-1 to TRBJ1-2, with 7 bases matching TRBD1. V gave up 4 bases and J gave up 6 bases; unmatched junction bases: 9. The CDR3 length is 14 residues. CDR1 SGHRS and CDR2 YFSETQ come from the germline V gene. Here the CDR3 DNA reads TGCGCCAGCAGCGTAACCGGGACAGTCGATGGCTACACCTTC. Amino acids: CASSVTGTVDGYTF.

The chain carries TRBV6-5 and TRBJ1-1, with D possibly being TRBD1 (6 bases). The CDR3 covers 15 residues. Per the germline V gene, CDR1 is MNHEY and CDR2 is SVGAGI. V lost 5 bases and J lost 4, with 17 bases in between. CDR3 in DNA: TGTGCCAGCAGTGCCCTGGGGGCTCCGGGCACTGAAGCTTTCTTT. Its translation is CASSALGAPGTEAFF.

This rearrangement joins TRBV7-9 to TRBJ1-2, with TRBD1 matching 7 bases. J was trimmed by 4 bases and V by 5 bases; bases with no gene match: 7. CDR3 length: 14 amino acids. Germline-derived CDR1 and CDR2 are SEHNR and FQNEAQ (reference sequence). This chain's CDR3 is CASSAGGQIYGYTF. In DNA form, the CDR3 reads TGTGCCAGCAGCGCAGGGGGGCAAATCTATGGCTACACCTTC.

This rearrangement joins TRBV28 to TRBJ1-4; D gene ambiguous. This CDR3 spans 13 amino acids. Germline loops: CDR1 MDHEN, CDR2 SYDVKM. V was cut by 4 bases and J by 6 bases, with 9 bases left in between. CDR3 in amino acids: CASSSPRHEKLFF. The DNA of the CDR3 is TGTGCCAGCAGTTCCCCCCGGCATGAAAAACTGTTTTTT.

J is TRBJ2-7 and V is TRBV11-3; TRBD2 matches 9 bases. Germline V gene data show CDR1 as SGHNT and CDR2 as YENEEA. J was trimmed by 5 bases and V by 5 bases; bases with no gene match: 4. This CDR3 comprises 13 residues. CDR3 bases: TGTGCCAGCAGCCGTAGCGGGAGCGACGAGCAGTACTTC. It yields the protein CASSRSGSDEQYF.

The chain recombines TRBV5-5 with TRBJ2-7, with TRBD1 matching 7 bases. Germline V gene sequence: CDR1 SGHKS, CDR2 YYEKEE (reference sequence). The CDR3 has 14 residues. J was trimmed by 3 bases and V by 5 bases; bases with no gene match: 8. CDR3 sequence (DNA): TGTGCCAGCAGTTTAACGGGACAGAACTACGAGCAGTACTTC. It yields the protein CASSLTGQNYEQYF.

The V and J genes are TRBV27 and TRBJ2-7; TRBD2 agrees at 14 bases. The CDR3 has 17 residues. Germline V gene data show CDR1 as MNHEY and CDR2 as SMNVEV (reference sequence). V shed 5 bases and J 6 bases; nucleotides not matched to a gene: 12. The CDR3 nucleotides read TGTGCCAGCAGTCACCGGACTAGCGGGAGGACCCCACCCGAGCAGTACTTC. This codes for CASSHRTSGRTPPEQYF.

The genes are TRBV29-1 and TRBJ1-4, with 8 bases fitting TRBD1. V was clipped by 4 bases and J by 3 bases; unmatched bases: 4. This CDR3 is built from 14 residues. Per germline, CDR1 SQVTM and CDR2 ANQGSEA. The CDR3 bases are TGCAGCGTTGGAAGGACAGGGTCTAATGAAAAACTGTTTTTT. Translating it yields CSVGRTGSNEKLFF.

This clone was recorded only once. The gene calls are TRBV4-2 and TRBJ2-7; the match to TRBD1 covers 10 bases. CDR1 and CDR2 from the germline V gene are LGHNA and YNFKEQ. V lost 8 bases to trimming and J lost 10 bases; unmatched junction nucleotides: 8. This CDR3 comprises 12 residues. The CDR3 bases are TGTGCCAGCGCCTCCGGGACAGGGGACCAGTACTTC. It codes for CASASGTGDQYF.

V gene TRBV28 combines with J gene TRBJ2-1; D ambiguous. CDR3 length: 14 amino acids. V was shortened by 3 bases and J by 6 bases, with 12 bases between the two germline ends. Per germline, CDR1 MDHEN and CDR2 SYDVKM. CDR3 in amino acids: CASSFLLGTNEQFF. Written as DNA, the CDR3 is TGTGCCAGCAGTTTTTTATTGGGTACCAATGAGCAGTTCTTC.

The chain is built from TRBV30 and TRBJ2-5; D might be TRBD1 (5 bases). The CDR3 extends over 13 amino acids. V was shortened by 0 bases and J by 6 bases, with 11 bases between the two germline ends. CDR1 is GTSNPN and CDR2 is SVGIG in the germline V gene (reference sequence). In nucleotides, the CDR3 is TGTGCCTGGAGTGTAAGCAGGGTCCAGACCCAGTACTTC. This gives the protein CAWSVSRVQTQYF. Complete variable domain (other parts from reference TRBV30 and TRBJ2-5): SQTIHQWPATLVQPVGSPLSLECTVEGTSNPNLYWYRQAAGRGLQLLFYSVGIGQISSEVPQNLSASRPQDRQFILSSKKLLLSDSGFYLCAWSVSRVQTQYFGPGTRLLVL.

The chain carries TRBV2 and TRBJ1-4, with TRBD1 matching over 7 bases. The CDR3 has 14 residues. Trimming removed 7 bases from V and 4 bases from J; junction bases left unmatched: 6. Per the germline V gene, CDR1 is SNHLY and CDR2 is FYNNEI. CDR3 coding DNA: TGTGCCAGCAAACCGGGACAGAGTAATGAAAAACTGTTTTTT. Amino acid sequence: CASKPGQSNEKLFF.

This chain joins TRBV5-8 and TRBJ1-2; no definite D call. The V gene's germline CDR1 is SGHTS and CDR2 YDEGEE. The CDR3 has 12 amino acids. The ends were cut back, 2 bases at V and 5 bases at J, with 7 bases in the middle. The DNA for the CDR3 is TGTGCCAGCAGCTTACTGGCGTATGGCTACACCTTC. Amino acids: CASSLLAYGYTF.

The chain carries TRBV18 and TRBJ1-5; D not certain. This CDR3 is 13 amino acids long. Trimming cost V 4 bases and J 1 base, with 5 bases left between them. CDR1 KGHSH and CDR2 LQKENI come from the germline V gene. CDR3 region: CASSQQSNQPQHF. CDR3 in DNA: TGTGCCAGCTCACAGCAAAGCAATCAGCCCCAGCATTTT.

This rearrangement joins TRBV9 to TRBJ1-1; TRBD1 is a possible D gene (5 bases). This CDR3 contains 13 residues. The V gene lost 3 bases and the J gene lost 2 bases, with 8 bases spanning the gap. Germline V CDR1 and CDR2: SGDLS, YYNGEE. In DNA form, the CDR3 reads TGTGCCAGCAGCGCAGACAGTAACACTGAAGCTTTCTTT. Amino acid sequence: CASSADSNTEAFF.

This sequence joins TRBV27 and TRBJ1-5, with D possibly being TRBD1 (5 bases). With 2 bases removed from V and 10 bases from J, the gap between germline ends came to 12 bases. Per the germline V gene, CDR1 is MNHEY and CDR2 is SMNVEV (reference sequence). This CDR3 region has 13 residues. The CDR3 DNA reads TGTGCCAGCAGTTTAAATGCCAGGGACCCCCAGCATTTT. The encoded protein is CASSLNARDPQHF.